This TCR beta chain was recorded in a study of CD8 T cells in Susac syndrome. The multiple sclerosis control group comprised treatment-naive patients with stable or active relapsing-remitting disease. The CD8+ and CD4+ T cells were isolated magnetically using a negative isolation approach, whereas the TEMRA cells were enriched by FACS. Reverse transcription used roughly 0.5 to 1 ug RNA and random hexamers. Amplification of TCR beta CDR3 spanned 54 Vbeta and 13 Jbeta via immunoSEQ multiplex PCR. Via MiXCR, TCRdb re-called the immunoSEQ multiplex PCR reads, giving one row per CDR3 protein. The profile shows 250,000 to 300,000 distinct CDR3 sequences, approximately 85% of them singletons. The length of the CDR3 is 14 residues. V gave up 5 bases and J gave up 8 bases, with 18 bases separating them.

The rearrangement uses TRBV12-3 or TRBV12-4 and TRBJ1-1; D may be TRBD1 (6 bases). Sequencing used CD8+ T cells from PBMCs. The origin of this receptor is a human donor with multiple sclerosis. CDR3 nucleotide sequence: TGTGCCAGCAGTCTAGGGGGGAGGGGCGGAGAAGCTTTCTTT. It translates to CASSLGGRGGEAFF.